Each of the 16 T cell receptor beta chains below was sequenced from the same sample in a study of CD8+ T cells in alopecia areata. In each case, RNA was isolated and then reverse transcribed into cDNA as the sequencing template. This table comes from immunoSEQ multiplex PCR, and its TCRdb copy is limited to in-frame clones, with some not included. The sample shows about 210,000 clones, just over 65% of them seen only once. As for treatment: oral pan-JAK inhibitor, 5-10 mg twice daily. The sequencing used CD4+ T cells sorted from blood, collected between weeks 43 and 45, from a patient treated with tofacitinib. The receptors here all came from a human donor with alopecia areata.

The chain combines TRBV5-1 with TRBJ1-1; D call uncertain. CDR3 length: 15 amino acids. V was pared by 4 bases and J by 2 bases, with 15 bases between. The germline CDR1 and CDR2 sequences are SGHRS and YFSETQ. Written as DNA, the CDR3 is TGCGCCAGCAGCCCTTCGTCCGGGCTCAACACTGAAGCTTTCTTT. Protein: CASSPSSGLNTEAFF. The variable domain in full, completed from reference TRBV5-1 and TRBJ1-1, reads KAGVTQTPRYLIKTRGQQVTLSCSPISGHRSVSWYQQTPGQGLQFLFEYFSETQRNKGNFPGRFSGRQFSNSRSEMNVSTLELGDSALYLCASSPSSGLNTEAFFGQGTRLTVV.

The chain joins TRBV7-2 to TRBJ1-1, with D maybe TRBD1 (6 bases). The CDR3 is 14 amino acids. CDR1 and CDR2 (germline): SGHTA, FQGNSA. V dropped 6 bases and J dropped 2 bases, with 13 bases sitting between them. CDR3 region: CASSKQGLNTEAFF. CDR3 in DNA: TGTGCCAGCAGTAAACAGGGATTAAACACTGAAGCTTTCTTT. The variable domain in full, with the rest retrieved from reference TRBV7-2 and TRBJ1-1, is GAGVSQSPSNKVTEKGKDVELRCDPISGHTALYWYRQSLGQGLEFLIYFQGNSAPDKSGLPSDRFSAERTGGSVSTLTIQRTQQEDSAVYLCASSKQGLNTEAFFGQGTRLTVV.

This clone came up a few times. The chain uses TRBV4-2 and TRBJ2-3; 8 bases fit TRBD1. Trimming cost V 1 base and J 3 bases; bases outside gene matches: 6. The length of the CDR3 is 16 residues. CDR1 LGHNA and CDR2 YNFKEQ come from the germline V gene. CDR3 residues: CASSQVGQGETDTQYF. As DNA, the CDR3 is TGTGCCAGCAGCCAAGTCGGACAGGGAGAGACAGATACGCAGTATTTT.

This rearrangement joins TRBV5-6 to TRBJ2-7, with TRBD1 matching 7 bases. Germline CDR1 and CDR2: SGHDT and YYEEEE. The length of the CDR3 is 14 residues. V lost 4 bases and J lost 5; bases outside the gene matches: 9. For the CDR3, the DNA is TGTGCCAGCAGCGAACCGGACAGGATTCACGAGCAGTACTTC. This translates into CASSEPDRIHEQYF.

The chain uses TRBV7-2 and TRBJ2-4; possibly TRBD2 for D (6 bases). This CDR3 spans 14 amino acids. CDR1 and CDR2 from the germline V gene are SGHTA and FQGNSA. With 5 bases removed from V and 9 bases from J, the gap between germline ends came to 17 bases. The CDR3 DNA follows: TGTGCCAGCAGCCCCCGTGTAGGGGAGGCCATTCAGTACTTC. This translates into CASSPRVGEAIQYF.

V gene TRBV9 combines with J gene TRBJ2-3; 9 bases map to TRBD1. Germline CDR1 reads SGDLS; CDR2 reads YYNGEE. The CDR3 has 16 amino acids. V lost 0 bases, J lost 2 bases, and 4 bases stayed unmatched. CDR3 in DNA: TGTGCCAGCAGCGTAGGGACAGGGGACATCACAGATACGCAGTATTTT. Translation: CASSVGTGDITDTQYF.

The chain joins TRBV29-1 to TRBJ2-3; 9 bases agree with TRBD2. The CDR3 loop spans 20 amino acids. Germline V lookup: CDR1 SQVTM, CDR2 ANQGSEA. The J segment lost 4 bases and the V segment lost 1 base, leaving 21 bases of the junction unmatched. The CDR3 is CSVEGMSRGGETKISDTQYF. CDR3 nucleotides: TGCAGCGTTGAAGGGATGTCGCGCGGGGGGGAGACTAAAATCTCAGATACGCAGTATTTT.

This clone appeared a few times. The CDR3 nucleotides are TGTGCCAGCAGCGTAGCTTTGAGGACAGGGGAAGGCTACACCTTC. Encoded protein: CASSVALRTGEGYTF. The chain uses TRBV9 and TRBJ1-2, with 9 bases aligning to TRBD1. The CDR3 is 15 residues long. Germline V lookup: CDR1 SGDLS, CDR2 YYNGEE. V shed 0 bases and J 8 bases; nucleotides not matched to a gene: 8.

The genes are TRBV29-1 and TRBJ1-2; 7 nucleotides align to TRBD1. CDR3 length: 11 amino acids. J gave up 8 bases and V 7 bases, and 7 bases lay outside the gene matches. Germline V lookup: CDR1 SQVTM, CDR2 ANQGSEA. CDR3 protein: CSAWDSRGYTF. In nucleotides, the CDR3 is TGCAGCGCCTGGGACAGTAGAGGCTACACCTTC.

V is TRBV7-2 and J is TRBJ1-5; 7 bases are shared with TRBD1. CDR1 is SGHTA and CDR2 is FQGNSA in the germline V gene. V trimming: 5 bases; J trimming: 7 bases; junction bases outside the gene matches: 8. The CDR3 consists of 14 residues. For the CDR3, the DNA is TGTGCCAGCAGCGAAAAGGGGGCTGGACAGCCCCAGCATTTT. It codes for CASSEKGAGQPQHF.

In this sample, this clone turned up a few times. J is TRBJ2-7 and V is TRBV29-1, with a weak D call TRBD1 (6 bases). The CDR3 extends over 12 amino acids. The V and J ends lost 7 bases and 0 bases respectively, with 10 bases between them. Looked up from germline, CDR1 is SQVTM and CDR2 is ANQGSEA. CDR3 residues: CSGTQGSYEQYF. The DNA of the CDR3 is TGCAGCGGTACACAGGGCTCCTACGAGCAGTACTTC.

This clone was picked up one time. The chain uses TRBV10-3 and TRBJ1-1; D gene uncertain. Germline V gene lookup returns CDR1 ENHRY and CDR2 SYGVKD. The germline V and J ends were trimmed by 6 bases and 3 bases, with 8 bases remaining between them. The CDR3 contains 12 residues. The CDR3 sequence: CAIRARDTEAFF. The CDR3 region has the DNA TGTGCCATCAGGGCAAGGGACACTGAAGCTTTCTTT.

This clone was seen only a few times. The chain recombines TRBV29-1 with TRBJ2-3, with TRBD1 identical over 8 bases. V dropped 6 bases and J dropped 2; count of bases not matched to a gene: 1. The CDR3 spans 12 residues. CDR1 is SQVTM and CDR2 is ANQGSEA in the germline V gene. The CDR3 loop reads CSVDRDTDTQYF. The CDR3 region has the DNA TGCAGCGTGGACAGGGACACAGATACGCAGTATTTT.

This clone appeared a single time. This chain uses TRBV4-3 with TRBJ1-1; D is undetermined. The germline CDR1 and CDR2 sequences are LGHNA and YSLEER. V lost 1 base to trimming and J lost 11 bases, with 20 bases between them. CDR3 length equals 15 residues. The CDR3 DNA sequence: TGCGCCAGCAGCCAAGGGCGGACCGGACTAGTGGGGGCTTTCTTT. As protein: CASSQGRTGLVGAFF.

In its sample, this clone was seen a few times. The chain is built from TRBV29-1 and TRBJ2-7; 14 positions agree with TRBD2. The V gene end was trimmed by 6 bases and the J gene end by 6 bases; junction bases not matched to a gene: 10. Germline loops: CDR1 SQVTM, CDR2 ANQGSEA. There are 15 residues in the CDR3. CDR3 amino acids: CSVGTSGGSMGEQYF. The CDR3 region has the DNA TGCAGCGTGGGGACTAGCGGGGGCTCCATGGGCGAGCAGTACTTC.

This clone was recorded a few times. J is TRBJ1-6 and V is TRBV2, with D perhaps matching TRBD1 (5 bases). Germline values: CDR1 SNHLY, CDR2 FYNNEI. The V end was cut by 2 bases, the J end by 4 bases, with 9 bases between. CDR3 length: 15 residues. DNA of the CDR3: TGTGCCAGCAGTGAATCAGGGACTTATAATTCACCCCTCCACTTT. The encoded protein is CASSESGTYNSPLHF.